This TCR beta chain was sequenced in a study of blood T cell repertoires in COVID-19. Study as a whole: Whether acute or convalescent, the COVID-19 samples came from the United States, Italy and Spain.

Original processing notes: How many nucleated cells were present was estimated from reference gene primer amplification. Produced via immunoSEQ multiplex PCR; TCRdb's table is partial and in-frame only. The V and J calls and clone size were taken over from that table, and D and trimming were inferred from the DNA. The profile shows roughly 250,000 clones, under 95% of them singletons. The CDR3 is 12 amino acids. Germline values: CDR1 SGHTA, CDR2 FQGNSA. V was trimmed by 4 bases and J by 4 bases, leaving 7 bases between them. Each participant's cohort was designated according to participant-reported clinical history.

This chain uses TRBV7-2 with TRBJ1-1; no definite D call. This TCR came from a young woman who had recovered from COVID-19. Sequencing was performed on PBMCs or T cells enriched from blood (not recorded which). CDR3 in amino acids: CASSWRGTEAFF. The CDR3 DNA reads TGTGCCAGCAGCTGGCGCGGCACTGAAGCTTTCTTT.